This passage covers 23 T cell receptor beta chains from one sample sequenced in a study of T-cell memory formation after mild COVID-19. TCRdb re-called the 5' RACE reads through MiXCR, storing one row per CDR3 protein. The table lists some 320,000 distinct CDR3 sequences, around an eighth of them singletons. Sequencing used PBMCs or a T cell subset sorted from them (not recorded which). These receptors originate from a man aged 18 to 29 who had mild COVID-19 (a few samples of this study predate the infection). Cell type and time point are not known.

This clonotype has just a few counts. The chain links TRBV24-1 to TRBJ2-1; 9 nucleotides line up with TRBD1. This CDR3 contains 17 residues. CDR1 is KGHDR and CDR2 is SFDVKD in the germline V gene. The junction had 19 bases not matched to a gene; V was cut back by 9 bases and J by 8 bases. CDR3 sequence (DNA): TGTGCCACCCACTCAAACTCTGGACAGGGGCGACGGTATGAGCAGTTCTTC. This codes for CATHSNSGQGRRYEQFF.

The CDR3 spells CASSKGLAKRHEQFF. CDR3 bases: TGTGCCAGCAGCAAAGGTCTAGCAAAGAGGCATGAGCAGTTCTTC. The V and J genes are TRBV21-1 and TRBJ2-1; the table assigns TRBD2, which was not confirmed against the DNA. TRBV21-1 is a documented pseudogene. The CDR3 contains 15 residues.

The chain is built from TRBV29-1 and TRBJ2-5; 8 nucleotides agree with TRBD1. CDR3 length: 15 amino acids. Germline V gene data show CDR1 as SQVTM and CDR2 as ANQGSEA. The junction had 13 bases not matched to a gene; V was cut back by 3 bases and J by 7 bases. CDR3 loop: CSVEPYGQGQGTQYF. CDR3 nucleotides: TGCAGCGTTGAGCCCTACGGACAGGGCCAGGGGACCCAGTACTTC.

This chain links TRBV20-1 with TRBJ2-1; D might be TRBD1 (6 bases). V was shortened by 6 bases and J by 6 bases, with 12 bases between the two germline ends. The CDR3 totals 12 residues. CDR1 is DFQATT, CDR2 SNEGSKA, per germline (reference sequence). The CDR3 nucleotides read TGCAGTGCCCACCAGGGGCGCAATGAGCAGTTCTTC. This gives the protein CSAHQGRNEQFF.

V gene TRBV11-2 combines with J gene TRBJ1-2; TRBD1 is a possible D gene (5 bases). The CDR3 length is 15 residues. Germline CDR1 SGHAT, CDR2 FQNNGV. Trimming left V 5 bases short and J 7 bases short, with 20 bases between. The CDR3 spells CASSPGRGALSGYTF. The CDR3 coding sequence is TGTGCCAGCAGCCCCGGGAGAGGGGCCCTCTCTGGCTACACCTTC.

This clonotype was counted only a few times. The V gene is TRBV2, the J gene TRBJ1-4, with D unclear. V was trimmed by 6 bases and J by 8 bases, leaving 16 bases between them. CDR1 and CDR2 from the germline V gene are SNHLY and FYNNEI. This CDR3 comprises 14 residues. In DNA, the CDR3 is TGTGCCAGCAGACCGACGGGGATGAGCGAAAAACTGTTTTTT. Its translation is CASRPTGMSEKLFF.

The chain links TRBV7-2 to TRBJ2-5, with 10 bases matching TRBD2. Looked up from germline, CDR1 is SGHTA and CDR2 is FQGNSA. The CDR3 covers 15 residues. V was clipped by 3 bases and J by 4 bases; unmatched bases: 5. CDR3 sequence reads: CASSFQRGGGETQYF. The CDR3 bases are TGTGCCAGCAGCTTTCAGCGGGGGGGTGGAGAGACCCAGTACTTC.

This chain joins TRBV7-8 and TRBJ2-7, with D possibly being TRBD2 (6 bases). CDR3 size: 13 residues. Between the trimmed V and J ends, which lost 2 bases and 2 bases, there was a span of 7 bases. Germline CDR1 is SGHVS and CDR2 is FQNEAQ. In DNA, the CDR3 is TGTGCCAGCAGCTTACGGGAGACCTACGAGCAGTACGTC. As protein: CASSLRETYEQYV.

This clonotype has only a few counts. The gene calls are TRBV7-2 and TRBJ1-1, with D perhaps TRBD1 (5 bases). Germline-derived CDR1 and CDR2 are SGHTA and FQGNSA. Trimming left V 3 bases short and J 6 bases short, with 11 bases between. The CDR3 has 13 residues. The CDR3 DNA reads TGTGCCAGCAGCTTGGGGGTCGAGGCTGAAGCTTTCTTT. Translation gives CASSLGVEAEAFF.

In this sample, this clonotype turned up a few times. This chain joins TRBV7-9 and TRBJ2-7; 8 bases match TRBD1. CDR1 is SEHNR, CDR2 FQNEAQ, per germline (reference sequence). V lost 4 bases to trimming and J lost 12 bases; unmatched junction nucleotides: 14. CDR3 length: 14 amino acids. CDR3 loop: CASSYQDRVGKAYF. The CDR3 region has the DNA TGTGCCAGCAGCTACCAGGACAGGGTGGGGAAAGCGTACTTC.

The gene calls are TRBV7-2 and TRBJ2-2; 8 nucleotides match TRBD2. Trimming at V came to 2 bases and at J to 9 bases, leaving 5 bases not matched to a gene. The CDR3 is made up of 14 amino acids. Germline lookup yields CDR1 SGHTA and CDR2 FQGNSA. DNA for the CDR3: TGTGCCAGCAGCTTATTCGGGGGGGGCAGGGAGCTGTTTTTT. It yields the protein CASSLFGGGRELFF.

J is TRBJ1-4 and V is TRBV6-2 or TRBV6-3; 8 bases agree with TRBD1. The germline CDR1 and CDR2 sequences are MNHEY and SVGEGT. The J segment lost 8 bases and the V segment lost 6 bases, leaving 8 bases of the junction unmatched. There are 14 residues in the CDR3. For the CDR3, the DNA is TGTGCCAGCAGACACTGGACAGGGACCGAAAAACTGTTTTTT. Translated: CASRHWTGTEKLFF.

V and J are TRBV12-3 or TRBV12-4 and TRBJ2-1; tentatively, D is TRBD2 (5 bases). Trimming pared 6 bases from V and 4 bases from J, leaving 19 bases between. This CDR3 region has 16 residues. The CDR3 protein is CASRVWVGSSYNEQFF. CDR3 coding DNA: TGTGCCAGCAGGGTCTGGGTTGGGAGCTCATACAATGAGCAGTTCTTC.

The sample holds a few counts of this clonotype. V gene TRBV20-1 combines with J gene TRBJ2-2, with TRBD2 matching 16 bases. The CDR3 runs 19 residues. Germline CDR1 is DFQATT and CDR2 is SNEGSKA (reference sequence). The trim removed 0 bases at V and 4 bases at J, leaving 8 bases unmatched. DNA for the CDR3: TGCAGTGCTAGAGACACCGGGACTAGCGGGGGGGTCCTCACCGGGGAGCTGTTTTTT. Its protein product is CSARDTGTSGGVLTGELFF.

The gene calls are TRBV5-1 and TRBJ1-3; D remains unclear. Trimming removed 5 bases from V and 2 bases from J, with 8 bases in between. CDR1 SGHRS and CDR2 YFSETQ come from the germline V gene. This CDR3 spans 13 amino acids. The CDR3 bases are TGCGCCAGCAGTCCCGATCCTGGAAACACCATATATTTT. It is translated as CASSPDPGNTIYF.

This clonotype has at least ten counts. The gene calls are TRBV12-3 or TRBV12-4 and TRBJ1-5, with 7 bases aligning to TRBD1. The CDR3 sequence is 12 residues long. The trim removed 6 bases at V and 4 bases at J, leaving 0 bases unmatched. Here the CDR3 reads CASRQGNQPQHF. The CDR3 bases are TGTGCCAGCAGACAGGGGAATCAGCCCCAGCATTTT.

This clonotype has just a few counts. This chain joins TRBV18 and TRBJ2-7; the match to TRBD1 covers 9 bases. CDR3 length equals 16 residues. J gave up 5 bases and V 8 bases, and 16 bases lay outside the gene matches. Germline-derived CDR1 and CDR2 are KGHSH and LQKENI. The CDR3, as DNA: TGTGCCAGCAAAGAATCGGGGACAGGGAGTTACCACGAGCAGTACTTC. Translation: CASKESGTGSYHEQYF.

The chain couples TRBV7-2 to TRBJ2-5; TRBD2 aligns across 9 bases. This CDR3 spans 16 amino acids. V shed 0 bases and J 4 bases; nucleotides not matched to a gene: 6. Per germline, CDR1 SGHTA and CDR2 FQGNSA. As DNA, the CDR3 is TGTGCCAGCAGCTTAGCGATTAGCGGGGGTACAGAGACCCAGTACTTC. Its protein product is CASSLAISGGTETQYF.

This clonotype has at least ten counts. The V and J genes are TRBV20-1 and TRBJ2-7, with 7 bases lining up with TRBD2. V lost 5 bases, J lost 3 bases, and 13 bases stayed unmatched. The CDR3 is made up of 15 amino acids. Germline V gene lookup returns CDR1 DFQATT and CDR2 SNEGSKA (reference sequence). The CDR3 bases are TGCAGTGCTGCCAGTTATGGGAGGGCGGTCTACGAGCAGTACTTC. Translated: CSAASYGRAVYEQYF.

This clonotype was counted between two and nine times. This sequence joins TRBV6-2 or TRBV6-3 and TRBJ2-1; D gene unclear. The germline V gene has CDR1 MNHEY and CDR2 SVGEGT. This CDR3 has 15 amino acids. V lost 6 bases, J lost 2 bases, and 14 bases lay in between. The CDR3 DNA is TGTGCCAGCAGGGGTTTAGCTACTCCCTACAATGAGCAGTTCTTC. Translating gives CASRGLATPYNEQFF.

This clonotype was seen many times. The genes are TRBV7-9 and TRBJ2-7; 9 bases match TRBD1. V shed 7 bases and J 3 bases; nucleotides not matched to a gene: 13. The germline V gene has CDR1 SEHNR and CDR2 FQNEAQ (reference sequence). CDR3 length equals 16 residues. CDR3: CASTLLLGQGSYEQYF. CDR3 sequence (DNA): TGTGCCAGCACGCTCCTTTTGGGACAGGGAAGCTACGAGCAGTACTTC.

This clonotype was detected only a few times. The chain recombines TRBV10-1 with TRBJ2-3, with 8 bases lining up with TRBD2. Germline loops: CDR1 WNHNN, CDR2 SYGVQD (reference sequence). V lost 4 bases and J lost 5; bases outside the gene matches: 11. The CDR3 length is 16 residues. The CDR3: CASSGSSGTRIDTQYF. The DNA of the CDR3 is TGCGCCAGCAGTGGATCATCCGGGACTAGGATAGATACGCAGTATTTT.

This chain connects TRBV28 to TRBJ2-3, with 10 nucleotides matching TRBD2. Germline V gene data show CDR1 as MDHEN and CDR2 as SYDVKM. There are 16 residues in the CDR3. Trimming took 5 bases from V and 5 from J; bases not matched to a gene: 10. The CDR3 DNA reads as TGTGCCAGCAGTCGACGAGCGGGGGGGCCGGTAGATACGCAGTATTTT. Its protein product is CASSRRAGGPVDTQYF.